Below are 20 T cell receptor beta chains sequenced from a single sample in a study of blood T cell repertoires in COVID-19. Profiling relied on immunoSEQ multiplex PCR, and the TCRdb table lists in-frame clones only, not all of them. The table records hundreds of thousands of clones, over 75% of them present only once. The specimen was peripheral blood. The receptors shown here come from a woman aged 50 to 60 who had recovered from COVID-19.

The CDR3 DNA is TGTGCCACCAGTGAAGAGGGATCTACTGGAACGACACATGGCTACACCTTC. The encoded protein is CATSEEGSTGTTHGYTF. The V call is TRBV24-1, the J call TRBJ1-2; D call uncertain. The V gene's germline CDR1 is KGHDR and CDR2 SFDVKD. CDR3 length: 17 amino acids. Trimming removed 4 bases at V and 6 bases at J, with 23 bases between.

This chain joins TRBV9 and TRBJ1-3; weak D call: TRBD1 (5 bases). The CDR3 is 13 amino acids. CDR1 is SGDLS, CDR2 YYNGEE, per germline. V lost 2 bases to trimming and J lost 8 bases, with 11 bases between them. CDR3: CASSVGGLDTIYF. The CDR3 coding sequence is TGTGCCAGCAGCGTCGGGGGATTGGACACCATATATTTT.

The gene calls are TRBV28 and TRBJ2-7; tentative D call: TRBD2 (5 bases). The CDR3 has 13 amino acids. Germline V gene sequence: CDR1 MDHEN, CDR2 SYDVKM. Between the trimmed V and J ends, which lost 6 bases and 7 bases, there was a span of 16 bases. CDR3 sequence reads: CASSLVTSGEQYF. The CDR3 region has the DNA TGTGCCAGCAGCCTTGTGACGTCGGGGGAGCAGTACTTC.

V gene TRBV4-1 combines with J gene TRBJ2-4; D is perhaps TRBD2 (6 bases). The V end lost 0 bases, the J end lost 0 bases, and 12 bases lay between the germline ends. This CDR3 comprises 17 residues. Looked up from germline, CDR1 is MGHRA and CDR2 is YSYEKL. The CDR3 DNA sequence: TGCGCCAGCAGCCAAGATCGGGGGACTCTAGCCAAAAACATTCAGTACTTC. It encodes CASSQDRGTLAKNIQYF.

This clone was recorded many times. V is TRBV3-1 (or the pseudogene TRBV3-2) and J is TRBJ1-5; unclear D gene. The CDR3 loop spans 13 amino acids. From germline, CDR1 is LGHDT and CDR2 YNNKEL (reference sequence). Trimming left V 0 bases short and J 6 bases short, with 6 bases between. CDR3 loop: CASSQEEGQPQHF. CDR3 coding DNA: TGTGCCAGCAGCCAAGAGGAGGGTCAGCCCCAGCATTTT.

The chain joins TRBV7-2 to TRBJ2-1; TRBD1 aligns across 10 bases. V gave up 4 bases and J gave up 9 bases; unmatched junction bases: 9. The CDR3 loop spans 15 amino acids. CDR1 and CDR2 (germline): SGHTA, FQGNSA. This chain's CDR3 is CASSSGTGVVSEQFF. The DNA of the CDR3 is TGTGCCAGCAGCTCGGGGACAGGGGTTGTCAGTGAGCAGTTCTTC. Supplemented by reference TRBV7-2 and TRBJ2-1, the full variable domain reads GAGVSQSPSNKVTEKGKDVELRCDPISGHTALYWYRQSLGQGLEFLIYFQGNSAPDKSGLPSDRFSAERTGGSVSTLTIQRTQQEDSAVYLCASSSGTGVVSEQFFGPGTRLTVL.

V and J are TRBV7-2 and TRBJ1-2; the match to TRBD1 covers 9 bases. This CDR3 has 15 residues. J was trimmed by 0 bases and V by 5 bases; bases with no gene match: 4. Germline V CDR1 and CDR2: SGHTA, FQGNSA. The chain's CDR3 is CASSKGQGPNYGYTF. CDR3 nucleotide sequence: TGTGCCAGCAGCAAGGGACAGGGACCTAACTATGGCTACACCTTC. The variable domain in full, with the rest retrieved from reference TRBV7-2 and TRBJ1-2, is GAGVSQSPSNKVTEKGKDVELRCDPISGHTALYWYRQSLGQGLEFLIYFQGNSAPDKSGLPSDRFSAERTGGSVSTLTIQRTQQEDSAVYLCASSKGQGPNYGYTFGSGTRLTVV.

The chain links TRBV19 to TRBJ1-4; D gene unclear. Trimming removed 5 bases from V and 5 bases from J, with 12 bases in between. The CDR3 sequence is 14 residues long. Germline V gives CDR1 LNHDA, CDR2 SQIVND (reference sequence). The CDR3 DNA reads as TGTGCCAGTAGTCTCCGACGGAGGAATGAAAAACTGTTTTTT. Translation: CASSLRRRNEKLFF.

The rearrangement links TRBV11-1 to TRBJ2-3; the match to TRBD2 covers 8 bases. The CDR3 is 15 residues long. Per the germline V gene, CDR1 is SGHAT and CDR2 is FQDESV (reference sequence). Trimming at V came to 5 bases and at J to 5 bases, leaving 9 bases not matched to a gene. The CDR3 nucleotides read TGTGCCAGCAGCCTTAGCGGGGACGTCGAAGATACGCAGTATTTT. As protein: CASSLSGDVEDTQYF. The variable domain in full, completed from reference TRBV11-1 and TRBJ2-3, reads EAEVAQSPRYKITEKSQAVAFWCDPISGHATLYWYRQILGQGPELLVQFQDESVVDDSQLPKDRFSAERLKGVDSTLKIQPAELGDSAMYLCASSLSGDVEDTQYFGPGTRLTVL.

V and J are TRBV21-1 and TRBJ2-5; no check of the table's D call, TRBD2, against the DNA was made. TRBV21-1 constitutes a pseudogene. CDR3 length: 15 amino acids. For the CDR3, the DNA is TGTGCCAGCAACCTTGTGGGCGGGGGGGAAGAGACCCAGTACTTC. This translates into CASNLVGGGEETQYF.

Regarding this clone: Other DNA variants within this sample encode the same CDR3. This sequence joins TRBV18 and TRBJ1-1; TRBD1 might be the D (6 bases). The V end was cut by 4 bases, the J end by 4 bases, with 7 bases between. The CDR3 consists of 12 residues. Germline V CDR1 and CDR2: KGHSH, LQKENI. CDR3 residues: CASSLQGTEAFF. CDR3 coding DNA: TGTGCCAGCTCACTACAGGGCACTGAAGCTTTCTTT.

The chain carries TRBV28 and TRBJ2-7, with 10 bases fitting TRBD2. The CDR3 contains 13 residues. Germline values: CDR1 MDHEN, CDR2 SYDVKM. Germline trimming cut 4 bases from V and 4 bases from J; bases unmatched to any gene: 1. The CDR3 DNA follows: TGTGCCAGCAGTTGGACTAGCGGATACGAGCAGTACTTC. It is translated as CASSWTSGYEQYF.

This rearrangement joins TRBV6-5 to TRBJ2-7; 8 nucleotides line up with TRBD2. Germline CDR1 is MNHEY and CDR2 is SVGAGI. The V gene end was trimmed by 6 bases and the J gene end by 4 bases; junction bases not matched to a gene: 8. The CDR3 is made up of 14 amino acids. CDR3 sequence reads: CASRRVAGTYEQYF. As DNA, the CDR3 is TGTGCCAGCAGAAGAGTAGCGGGAACGTACGAGCAGTACTTC.

The chain carries TRBV29-1 and TRBJ2-3, with 13 positions matching TRBD2. With 5 bases clipped from V and 2 bases from J, the junction kept 4 bases outside the gene matches. The CDR3 runs to 15 residues. Germline CDR1 SQVTM, CDR2 ANQGSEA. CDR3 amino acids: CSVWGTSGATDTQYF. CDR3 nucleotide sequence: TGCAGCGTTTGGGGGACTAGCGGGGCCACAGATACGCAGTATTTT.

The chain has TRBV2 and TRBJ2-2, with 11 bases lining up with TRBD1. Germline CDR1 SNHLY, CDR2 FYNNEI. The V segment lost 6 bases and the J segment 3 bases; nucleotides outside the gene matches: 3. The CDR3 has 15 residues. The CDR3 protein is CASRRTGGDTGELFF. The CDR3 DNA sequence: TGTGCCAGCAGAAGGACAGGGGGCGACACCGGGGAGCTGTTTTTT. Supplemented by reference TRBV2 and TRBJ2-2, the full variable domain reads EPEVTQTPSHQVTQMGQEVILRCVPISNHLYFYWYRQILGQKVEFLVSFYNNEISEKSEIFDDQFSVERPDGSNFTLKIRSTKLEDSAMYFCASRRTGGDTGELFFGEGSRLTVL.

This clone was counted once. This chain connects TRBV19 to TRBJ2-1; 7 nucleotides match TRBD2. This CDR3 has 14 amino acids. The J segment lost 4 bases and the V segment lost 4 bases, leaving 4 bases of the junction unmatched. Germline-derived CDR1 and CDR2 are LNHDA and SQIVND (reference sequence). CDR3 sequence: CASSTSGTYNEQFF. CDR3 bases: TGTGCCAGTAGTACCAGCGGGACTTACAATGAGCAGTTCTTC. Using reference TRBV19 and TRBJ2-1 for the parts outside the CDR3, the full variable domain is DGGITQSPKYLFRKEGQNVTLSCEQNLNHDAMYWYRQDPGQGLRLIYYSQIVNDFQKGDIAEGYSVSREKKESFPLTVTSAQKNPTAFYLCASSTSGTYNEQFFGPGTRLTVL.

This clone came up once. DNA of the CDR3: TGTGCCAGCAGCTTAGCCCTAGGGGAAGGGGCACCCCTCCACTTT. Amino acid sequence: CASSLALGEGAPLHF. The chain couples TRBV7-2 to TRBJ1-6; D perhaps matches TRBD1 (5 bases). CDR3 length: 15 residues. Germline V gene lookup returns CDR1 SGHTA and CDR2 FQGNSA. V was pared by 0 bases and J by 11 bases, with 14 bases between.

The chain joins TRBV7-6 to TRBJ2-7; tentative D call: TRBD1 (5 bases). With 5 bases removed from V and 4 bases from J, the gap between germline ends came to 12 bases. The CDR3 loop spans 13 amino acids. The germline V gene encodes CDR1 SGHVS and CDR2 FNYEAQ. CDR3 nucleotides: TGTGCCAGCAGCAGCTTTCAGGGATACGAGCAGTACTTC. Residues: CASSSFQGYEQYF.

The table lists this clone with a count of one. V gene TRBV6-6 combines with J gene TRBJ2-1; D gene ambiguous. V was trimmed by 2 bases and J by 7 bases, leaving 15 bases between them. Per the germline V gene, CDR1 is MNHNY and CDR2 is SVGAGI (reference sequence). The CDR3 consists of 15 residues. The DNA of the CDR3 is TGTGCCAGCAGTTACGTCCCCCTCGTCGTGAATGAGCAGTTCTTC. Residues: CASSYVPLVVNEQFF.

This clone was counted a single time. The V and J genes are TRBV19 and TRBJ2-6, with D perhaps matching TRBD1 (5 bases). Looked up from germline, CDR1 is LNHDA and CDR2 is SQIVND (reference sequence). This CDR3 has 15 amino acids. Trimming removed 3 bases at V and 2 bases at J, with 8 bases between. The DNA for the CDR3 is TGTGCCAGTAGTATCCTCAGGGCTGGGGCCAACGTCCTGACTTTC. This translates into CASSILRAGANVLTF.